The sequence of this TCR beta chain was determined in a study of a mutant IDH1 vaccine in newly diagnosed glioma. Across the whole study: The therapy given earlier, which was standard therapy, consisted of radiotherapy, temozolomide, or both, and most of the patients received both.

Sequenced by immunoSEQ multiplex PCR; TCRdb stores in-frame clones only, minus some. In the table there are approximately 35,000 clones, roughly nine tenths of which are singletons. Time point in this sample: baseline, week 1 (first vaccination visit). Treatment: pre-vaccination baseline after standard-of-care therapy. New WHO grade 3 or 4 astrocytomas that were IDH1-mutant and ATRX-lost had been found in donors. The V gene's germline CDR1 is SGHTA and CDR2 FQGNSA. J gave up 2 bases and V 5 bases, and 6 bases lay outside the gene matches. The CDR3 totals 15 residues. The material was PBMCs, obtained from a glioma patient treated with radiotherapy, temozolomide or both. This receptor was taken from a middle-aged woman with glioma. The chain couples TRBV7-2 to TRBJ2-7, with 10 nucleotides matching TRBD2. This CDR3 is CASSASGGQTYEQYF. Written as DNA, the CDR3 is TGTGCCAGCAGCGCTAGCGGGGGCCAGACCTACGAGCAGTACTTC.